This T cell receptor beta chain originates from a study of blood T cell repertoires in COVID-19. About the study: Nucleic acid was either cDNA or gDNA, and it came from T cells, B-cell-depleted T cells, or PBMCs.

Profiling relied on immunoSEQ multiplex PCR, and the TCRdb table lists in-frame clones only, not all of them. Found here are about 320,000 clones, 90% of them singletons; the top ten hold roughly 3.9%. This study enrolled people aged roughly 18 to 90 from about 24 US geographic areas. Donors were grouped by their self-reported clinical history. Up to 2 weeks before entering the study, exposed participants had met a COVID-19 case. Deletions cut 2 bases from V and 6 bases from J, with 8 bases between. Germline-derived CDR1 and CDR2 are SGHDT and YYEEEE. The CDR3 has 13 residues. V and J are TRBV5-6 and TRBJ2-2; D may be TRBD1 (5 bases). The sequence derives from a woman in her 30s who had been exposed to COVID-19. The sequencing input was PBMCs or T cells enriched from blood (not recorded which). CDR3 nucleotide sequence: TGTGCCAGCAGCTTTGACAGTCCCGGGGAGCTGTTTTTT. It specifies CASSFDSPGELFF.